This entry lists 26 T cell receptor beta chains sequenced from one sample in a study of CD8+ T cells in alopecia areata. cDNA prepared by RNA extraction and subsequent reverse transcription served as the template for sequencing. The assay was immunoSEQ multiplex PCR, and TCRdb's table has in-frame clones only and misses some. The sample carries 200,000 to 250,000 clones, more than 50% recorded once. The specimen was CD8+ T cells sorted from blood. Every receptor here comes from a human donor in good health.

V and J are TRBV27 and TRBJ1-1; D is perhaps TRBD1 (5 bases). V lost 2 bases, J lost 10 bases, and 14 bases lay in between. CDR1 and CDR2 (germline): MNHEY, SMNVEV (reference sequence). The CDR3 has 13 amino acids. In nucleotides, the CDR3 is TGTGCCAGCAGTTTAGTTCGGCAGGGTGTAGCTTTCTTT. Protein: CASSLVRQGVAFF.

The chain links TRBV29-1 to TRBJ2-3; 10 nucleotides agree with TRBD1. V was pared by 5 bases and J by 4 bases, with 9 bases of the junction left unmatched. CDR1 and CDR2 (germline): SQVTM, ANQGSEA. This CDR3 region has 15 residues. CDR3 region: CSVPLGGTGADTQYF. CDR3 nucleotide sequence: TGCAGCGTTCCCCTGGGTGGGACAGGGGCAGATACGCAGTATTTT.

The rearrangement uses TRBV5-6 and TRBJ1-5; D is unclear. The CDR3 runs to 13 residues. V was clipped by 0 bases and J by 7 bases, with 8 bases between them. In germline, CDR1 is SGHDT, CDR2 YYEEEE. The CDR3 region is CASSLGTGQPQHF. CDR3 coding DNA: TGTGCCAGCAGCTTGGGGACGGGCCAGCCCCAGCATTTT.

CDR3 residues: CASSQTGSSYEQYF. CDR3 DNA: TGTGCCAGCAGCCAGACGGGCAGCTCCTACGAGCAGTACTTC. This sequence joins TRBV4-2 and TRBJ2-7; D is undetermined. The length of the CDR3 is 14 residues. Trimming took 3 bases from V and 0 from J, leaving 9 bases between them. Germline CDR1 LGHNA, CDR2 YNFKEQ.

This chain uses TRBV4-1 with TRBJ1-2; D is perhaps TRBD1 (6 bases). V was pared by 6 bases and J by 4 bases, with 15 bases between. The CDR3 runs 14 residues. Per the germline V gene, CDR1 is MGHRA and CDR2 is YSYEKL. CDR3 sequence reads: CASRAIGGLYGYTF. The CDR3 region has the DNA TGCGCCAGCAGGGCAATCGGGGGCCTCTATGGCTACACCTTC.

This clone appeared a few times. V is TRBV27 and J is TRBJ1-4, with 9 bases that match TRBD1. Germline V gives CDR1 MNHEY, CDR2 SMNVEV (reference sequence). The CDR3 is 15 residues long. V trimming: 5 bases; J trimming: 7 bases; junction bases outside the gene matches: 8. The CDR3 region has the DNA TGTGCCAGCAGTGTGACAGGGGGGTTGGGTGAAAAACTGTTTTTT. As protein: CASSVTGGLGEKLFF.

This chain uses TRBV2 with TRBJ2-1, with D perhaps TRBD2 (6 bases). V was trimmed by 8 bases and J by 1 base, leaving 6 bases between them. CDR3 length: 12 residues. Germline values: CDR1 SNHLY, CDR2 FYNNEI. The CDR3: CASGTSYNEQFF. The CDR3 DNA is TGTGCCAGCGGGACTTCCTACAATGAGCAGTTCTTC. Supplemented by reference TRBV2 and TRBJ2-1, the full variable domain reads EPEVTQTPSHQVTQMGQEVILRCVPISNHLYFYWYRQILGQKVEFLVSFYNNEISEKSEIFDDQFSVERPDGSNFTLKIRSTKLEDSAMYFCASGTSYNEQFFGPGTRLTVL.

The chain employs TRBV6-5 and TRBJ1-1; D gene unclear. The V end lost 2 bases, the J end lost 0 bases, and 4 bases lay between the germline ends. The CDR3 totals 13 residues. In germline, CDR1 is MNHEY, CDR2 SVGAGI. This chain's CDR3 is CASSYVVNTEAFF. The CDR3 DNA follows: TGTGCCAGCAGTTACGTAGTGAACACTGAAGCTTTCTTT.

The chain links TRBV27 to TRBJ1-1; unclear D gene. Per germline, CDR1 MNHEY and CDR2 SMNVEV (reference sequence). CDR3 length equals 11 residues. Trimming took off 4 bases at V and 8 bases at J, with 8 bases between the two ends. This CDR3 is CASSSPKEAFF. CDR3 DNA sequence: TGTGCCAGCAGTTCACCCAAGGAAGCTTTCTTT.

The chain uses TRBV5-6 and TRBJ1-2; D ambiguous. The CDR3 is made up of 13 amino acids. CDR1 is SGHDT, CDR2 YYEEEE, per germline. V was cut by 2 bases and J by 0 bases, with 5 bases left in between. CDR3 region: CASSFGANYGYTF. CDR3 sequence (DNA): TGTGCCAGCAGCTTCGGGGCTAACTATGGCTACACCTTC.

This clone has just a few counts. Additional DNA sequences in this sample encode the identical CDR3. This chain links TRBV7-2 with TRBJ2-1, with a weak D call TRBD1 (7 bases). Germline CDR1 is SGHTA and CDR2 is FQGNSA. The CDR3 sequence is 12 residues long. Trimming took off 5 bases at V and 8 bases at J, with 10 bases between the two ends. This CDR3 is CASSLRGDEQFF. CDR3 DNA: TGTGCCAGCAGCCTCAGGGGGGATGAGCAGTTCTTC.

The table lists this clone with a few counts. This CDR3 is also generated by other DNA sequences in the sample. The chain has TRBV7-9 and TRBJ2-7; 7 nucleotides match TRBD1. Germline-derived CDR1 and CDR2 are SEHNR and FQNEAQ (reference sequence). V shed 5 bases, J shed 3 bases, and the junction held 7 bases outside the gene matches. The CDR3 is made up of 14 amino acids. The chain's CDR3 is CASSPGTDGYEQYF. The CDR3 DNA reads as TGTGCCAGCAGCCCAGGGACAGATGGCTACGAGCAGTACTTC.

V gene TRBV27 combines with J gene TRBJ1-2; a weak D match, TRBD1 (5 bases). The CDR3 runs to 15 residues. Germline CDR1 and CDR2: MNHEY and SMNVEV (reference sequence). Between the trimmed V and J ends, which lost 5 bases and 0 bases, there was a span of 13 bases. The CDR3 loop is CASSRGPQANYGYTF. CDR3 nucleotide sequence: TGTGCCAGCAGTAGAGGACCACAGGCTAACTATGGCTACACCTTC.

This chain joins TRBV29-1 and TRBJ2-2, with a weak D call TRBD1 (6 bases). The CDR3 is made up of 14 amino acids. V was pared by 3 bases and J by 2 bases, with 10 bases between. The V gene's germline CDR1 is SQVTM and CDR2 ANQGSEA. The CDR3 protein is CSVEGTTNTGELFF. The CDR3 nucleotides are TGCAGCGTTGAGGGGACAACTAACACCGGGGAGCTGTTTTTT.

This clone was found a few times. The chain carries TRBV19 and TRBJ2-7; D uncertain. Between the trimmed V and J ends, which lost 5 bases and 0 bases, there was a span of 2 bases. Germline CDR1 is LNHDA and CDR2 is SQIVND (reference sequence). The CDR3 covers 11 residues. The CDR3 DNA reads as TGTGCCAGTAGTGGCTCCTACGAGCAGTACTTC. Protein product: CASSGSYEQYF.

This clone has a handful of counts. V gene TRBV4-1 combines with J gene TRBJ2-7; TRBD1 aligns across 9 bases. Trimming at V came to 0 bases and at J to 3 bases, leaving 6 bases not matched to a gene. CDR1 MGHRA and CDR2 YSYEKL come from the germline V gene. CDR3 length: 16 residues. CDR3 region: CASSQDQGTGFYEQYF. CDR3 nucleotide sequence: TGCGCCAGCAGCCAAGATCAGGGGACAGGGTTCTACGAGCAGTACTTC.

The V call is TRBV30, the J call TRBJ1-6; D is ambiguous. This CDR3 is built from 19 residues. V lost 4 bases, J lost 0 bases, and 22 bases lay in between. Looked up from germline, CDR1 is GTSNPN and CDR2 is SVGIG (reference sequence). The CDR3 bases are TGTGCCTGGACCCTCCCCGTTCCACAACCGGGCTCCTATAATTCACCCCTCCACTTT. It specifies CAWTLPVPQPGSYNSPLHF.

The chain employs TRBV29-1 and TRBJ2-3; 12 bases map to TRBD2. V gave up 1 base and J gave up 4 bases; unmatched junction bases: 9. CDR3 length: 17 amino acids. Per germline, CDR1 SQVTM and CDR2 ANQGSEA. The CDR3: CSVEVWASGGAADTQYF. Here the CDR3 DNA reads TGCAGCGTTGAAGTATGGGCTAGCGGGGGGGCGGCAGATACGCAGTATTTT.

CDR3 DNA: TGTGCCAGCAGTTACCAGGGGCCCAACAATGAGCAGTTCTTC. It translates to CASSYQGPNNEQFF. The gene calls are TRBV6-5 and TRBJ2-1, with TRBD1 as a possible D gene (6 bases). The V and J ends lost 2 bases and 5 bases respectively, with 10 bases between them. The CDR3 totals 14 residues. The germline V gene encodes CDR1 MNHEY and CDR2 SVGAGI.

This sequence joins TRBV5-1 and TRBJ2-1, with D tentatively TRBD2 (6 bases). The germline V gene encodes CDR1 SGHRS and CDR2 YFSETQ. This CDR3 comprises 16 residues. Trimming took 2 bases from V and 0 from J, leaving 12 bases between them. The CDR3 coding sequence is TGCGCCAGCAGCTTCAGTAGCGGCACCTCCTACAATGAGCAGTTCTTC. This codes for CASSFSSGTSYNEQFF.

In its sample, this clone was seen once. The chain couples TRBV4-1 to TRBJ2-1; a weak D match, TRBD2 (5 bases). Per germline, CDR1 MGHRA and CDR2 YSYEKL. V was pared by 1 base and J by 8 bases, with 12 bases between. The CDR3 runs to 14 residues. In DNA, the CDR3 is TGCGCCAGCAGCCAAGCCCCCAGAGGGTATGAGCAGTTCTTC. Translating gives CASSQAPRGYEQFF.

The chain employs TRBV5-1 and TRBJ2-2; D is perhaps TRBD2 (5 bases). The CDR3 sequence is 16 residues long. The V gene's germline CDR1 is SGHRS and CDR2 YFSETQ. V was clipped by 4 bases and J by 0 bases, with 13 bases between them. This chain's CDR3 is CASSPDSAANTGELFF. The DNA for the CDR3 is TGCGCCAGCAGCCCGGATAGCGCCGCGAACACCGGGGAGCTGTTTTTT.

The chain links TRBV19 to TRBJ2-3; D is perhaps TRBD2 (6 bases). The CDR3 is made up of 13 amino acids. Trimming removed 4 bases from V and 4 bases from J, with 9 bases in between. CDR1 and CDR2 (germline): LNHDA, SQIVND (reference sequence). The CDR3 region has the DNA TGTGCCAGTAGTACTAGCGCGCCAGATACGCAGTATTTT. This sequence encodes CASSTSAPDTQYF.

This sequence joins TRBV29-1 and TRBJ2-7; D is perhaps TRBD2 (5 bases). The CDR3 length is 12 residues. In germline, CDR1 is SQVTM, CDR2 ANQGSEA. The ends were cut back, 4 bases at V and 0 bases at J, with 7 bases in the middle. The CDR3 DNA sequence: TGCAGCGTTGCCACTAGCTCCTACGAGCAGTACTTC. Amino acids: CSVATSSYEQYF.

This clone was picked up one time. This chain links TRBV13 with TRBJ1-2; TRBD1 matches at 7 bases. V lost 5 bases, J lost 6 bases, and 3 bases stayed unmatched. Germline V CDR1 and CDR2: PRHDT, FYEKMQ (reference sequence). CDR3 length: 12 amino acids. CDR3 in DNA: TGTGCCAGCAGCGGGCAGGGGGATGGCTACACCTTC. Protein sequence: CASSGQGDGYTF. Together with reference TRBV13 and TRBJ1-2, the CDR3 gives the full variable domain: AAGVIQSPRHLIKEKRETATLKCYPIPRHDTVYWYQQGPGQDPQFLISFYEKMQSDKGSIPDRFSAQQFSDYHSELNMSSLELGDSALYFCASSGQGDGYTFGSGTRLTVV.

The CDR3 region has the DNA TGCAGCACCCGACAGGGGTGGGGCACAGATACGCAGTATTTT. It codes for CSTRQGWGTDTQYF. The gene calls are TRBV29-1 and TRBJ2-3, with 8 bases that match TRBD1. Germline V gene sequence: CDR1 SQVTM, CDR2 ANQGSEA. CDR3 length: 14 amino acids. Losses at the gene ends were 8 bases for V and 1 base for J; bases not matched to a gene: 8.